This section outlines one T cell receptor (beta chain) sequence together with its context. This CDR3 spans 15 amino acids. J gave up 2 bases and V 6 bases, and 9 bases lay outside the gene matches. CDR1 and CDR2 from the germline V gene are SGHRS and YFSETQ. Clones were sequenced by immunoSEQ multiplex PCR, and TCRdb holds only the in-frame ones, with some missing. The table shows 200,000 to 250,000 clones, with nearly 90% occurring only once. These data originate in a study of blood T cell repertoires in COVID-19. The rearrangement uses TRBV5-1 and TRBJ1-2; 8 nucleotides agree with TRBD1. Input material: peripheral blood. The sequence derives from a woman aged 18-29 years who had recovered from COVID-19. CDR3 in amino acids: CASTWEGQGNYGYTF. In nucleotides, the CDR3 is TGCGCCAGCACTTGGGAAGGACAGGGAAACTATGGCTACACCTTC.